This T cell receptor (beta chain) was identified during a study of human T cells and chemical hapten exposure. Study-level findings and limits: The donor cohort had alopecia, so its immune response may not match that of healthy people. There were significantly more large CDR3 similarity clusters among expanded TCRs than among controls.

This clonotype was seen repeatedly, ten times or more. Its matching antigen is unknown. Sample time point: patch test 3, about 24 weeks after DPC sensitization. Treatment defined: therapeutic diphenylcyclopropenone sensitization with weekly scalp DPC. Blood draws came first, before each patch test. TCRdb re-called the RACE reads with MiXCR, one entry per CDR3 protein. This table holds over 80,000 distinct CDR3 sequences, approximately 10% found once. Material: whole blood, obtained in connection with sensitization to the hapten diphenylcyclopropenone (DPC). This clonotype originated in a young woman with alopecia areata. Some clones in this sample may be carry-over from other donors' samples.

CDR3 nucleotides: TGTGCCAGCAGCTTATTCCCAGTGAGAACAGGGGTCGGTCGCAATGAGCAGTTCTTC. Translated, it gives CASSLFPVRTGVGRNEQFF. The chain employs TRBV11-3 and TRBJ2-1; 7 bases fit TRBD1. CDR1 SGHNT and CDR2 YENEEA come from the germline V gene. V trimming: 2 bases; J trimming: 6 bases; junction bases outside the gene matches: 19. The CDR3 is 19 residues long.